This T cell receptor beta chain came from a study of T cell repertoires and HLA-DP antigens. On the study more broadly: Pre-culture CD4+ samples used roughly 1,300 ng DNA versus approximately 0.2 ug for CD137+CD4+ sorts.

The CDR3 length is 14 residues. Germline V CDR1 and CDR2: MRHNA, SNTAGT. Amplification used primers for 54 TRBV and 13 TRBJ segments. Each pre-culture CD4+ sample aimed for roughly 210,000 T cell genomes at deep resolution. This table comes from immunoSEQ multiplex PCR, and its TCRdb copy is limited to in-frame clones, with some not included. This sample has fewer than 95,000 clones, with roughly nine tenths found just once. Study-level points and caveats: Previously undetected clones averaged about 35% and 50% against the two alleles respectively.

A note on this clone: Its matching antigen is unknown.

Sequenced input: CD4+ T cells from PBMCs. The V gene is TRBV6-4, the J gene TRBJ2-5, with 7 bases fitting TRBD1. The J call is in doubt because the DNA end fits TRBJ2-7 better. The TCR was taken from a man aged 45-65 years in good health and CMV-seronegative. CDR3 sequence: CASSPTGNTYEQYF. The CDR3 DNA reads TGTGCCAGCAGCCCGACAGGGAACACCTACGAGCAGTACTTC.